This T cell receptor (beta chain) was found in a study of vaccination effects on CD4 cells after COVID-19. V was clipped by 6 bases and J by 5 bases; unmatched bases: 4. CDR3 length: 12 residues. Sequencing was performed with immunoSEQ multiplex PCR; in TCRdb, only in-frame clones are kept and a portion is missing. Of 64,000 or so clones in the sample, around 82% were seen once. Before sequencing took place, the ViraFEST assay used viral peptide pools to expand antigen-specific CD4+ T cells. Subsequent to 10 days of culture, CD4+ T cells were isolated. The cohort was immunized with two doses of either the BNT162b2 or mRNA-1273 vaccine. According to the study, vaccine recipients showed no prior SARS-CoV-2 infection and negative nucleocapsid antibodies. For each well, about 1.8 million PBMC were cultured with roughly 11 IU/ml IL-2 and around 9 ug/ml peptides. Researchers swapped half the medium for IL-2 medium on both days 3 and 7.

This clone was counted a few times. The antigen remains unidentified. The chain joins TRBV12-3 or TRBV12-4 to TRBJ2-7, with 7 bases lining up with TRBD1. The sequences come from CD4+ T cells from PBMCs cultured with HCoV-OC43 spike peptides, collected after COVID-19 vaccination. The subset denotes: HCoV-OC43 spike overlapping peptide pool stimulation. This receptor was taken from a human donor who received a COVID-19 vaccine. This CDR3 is CASRTGNHEQYV. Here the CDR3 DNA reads TGTGCCAGCAGGACAGGGAACCACGAGCAGTACGTC.